This TCR beta chain was identified during a study of T-cell memory formation after mild COVID-19. Study context: TCR clusters largely stayed donor specific.

On this clonotype: Antigen unknown.

UMIs and sample barcodes were carried by the TCR alpha and TCR beta cDNA libraries that 5'RACE produced using constant-segment primers. TCRdb itself ran the 5' RACE reads through MiXCR, one entry per CDR3 protein. The sample records under 450,000 distinct CDR3 sequences, about a quarter being singletons. V was shortened by 7 bases and J by 9 bases, with 16 bases between the two germline ends. There are 14 residues in the CDR3. Germline CDR1 and CDR2: SGHTA and FQGNSA. Broader study findings: The pre-infection memory compartment contained some responding clones, suggesting cross-reactive memory joined.

V is TRBV7-2 and J is TRBJ1-6, with a weak D call TRBD1 (6 bases). Sequencing was carried out using PBMCs or a T cell subset sorted from them (not recorded which). This clonotype was sampled from an adult woman who had mild COVID-19 (a few samples of this study predate the infection). Cell type and time point are not known. CDR3 region: CASNRRGLSSPLHF. CDR3 sequence (DNA): TGTGCCAGCAATCGCAGGGGTTTAAGTTCACCCCTCCACTTT.